These 30 T cell receptor beta chains came from one sample sequenced in a study of metastatic and nonmetastatic thyroid tumors. No treatment of any kind had been given to any patient before thyroid surgery. Through MiXCR, TCRdb re-clonotyped the PCR reads. The data hold roughly 30,000 clones, with 10% to 11% observed a single time. Sequencing was carried out using blood. The receptors here all came from a female donor with papillary thyroid cancer or a benign thyroid nodule (not recorded which). Some clones in this sample may be carry-over from other donors' samples.

The chain has TRBV2 and TRBJ2-7; 9 bases are a match to TRBD1. V shed 10 bases and J 6 bases; nucleotides not matched to a gene: 10. The germline V gene encodes CDR1 SNHLY and CDR2 FYNNEI. This CDR3 is built from 13 residues. CDR3 region: CAIQRDRDREQYF. CDR3 nucleotide sequence: TGTGCCATCCAACGGGACAGGGATCGCGAGCAGTACTTC.

This clone occurred many times. The rearrangement uses TRBV2 and TRBJ2-7; 13 bases match TRBD2. The V gene end was trimmed by 7 bases and the J gene end by 3 bases; junction bases not matched to a gene: 6. The CDR3 is made up of 15 amino acids. Looked up from germline, CDR1 is SNHLY and CDR2 is FYNNEI. The CDR3 nucleotides are TGTGCCAGCACCGGGACTAGCGGGGCCCACTACGAGCAGTACTTC. Protein: CASTGTSGAHYEQYF.

There are many counts of this clone. V usage is TRBV12-3 or TRBV12-4 and J usage is TRBJ2-4, with D hard to call. The V and J ends lost 1 base and 2 bases respectively, with 6 bases between them. The CDR3 runs to 14 residues. CDR3 nucleotides: TGTGCCAGCAGTTTAGGGGGTTCCAAAAACATTCAGTACTTC. This gives the protein CASSLGGSKNIQYF.

This clone has ten or more counts. V is TRBV7-2 and J is TRBJ2-1; TRBD2 aligns across 9 bases. In germline, CDR1 is SGHTA, CDR2 FQGNSA. Trimming removed 5 bases from V and 13 bases from J; junction bases left unmatched: 15. The CDR3 is 15 residues long. The CDR3 DNA reads TGTGCCAGCAGCCAAGAAGGCGGGAGGGCCTTCGGACAGTTCTTC. This translates into CASSQEGGRAFGQFF.

This clone was seen many times. The chain uses TRBV7-2 and TRBJ2-6; D is ambiguous. The V end lost 0 bases, the J end lost 1 base, and 10 bases lay between the germline ends. CDR1 and CDR2 (germline): SGHTA, FQGNSA. CDR3 length equals 17 residues. CDR3 residues: CASSLAPWGSGANVLTF. The CDR3 nucleotides are TGTGCCAGCAGCTTAGCACCCTGGGGATCTGGGGCCAACGTCCTGACTTTC. Combining the CDR3 with reference TRBV7-2 and TRBJ2-6 gives the whole variable domain GAGVSQSPSNKVTEKGKDVELRCDPISGHTALYWYRQSLGQGLEFLIYFQGNSAPDKSGLPSDRFSAERTGGSVSTLTIQRTQQEDSAVYLCASSLAPWGSGANVLTFGAGSRLTVL.

In its sample, this clone was seen many times. J is TRBJ2-2 and V is TRBV4-3; 8 bases line up with TRBD2. Germline assignment: CDR1 LGHNA and CDR2 YSLEER. This CDR3 has 16 residues. V lost 2 bases to trimming and J lost 0 bases; unmatched junction nucleotides: 2. CDR3 loop: CASSQYSGANTGELFF. The CDR3 nucleotides are TGCGCCAGCAGCCAATATAGCGGGGCGAACACCGGGGAGCTGTTTTTT.

The chain combines TRBV6-9 with TRBJ2-7; D perhaps matches TRBD2 (5 bases). Between the trimmed V and J ends, which lost 10 bases and 2 bases, there was a span of 18 bases. The germline V gene has CDR1 MNHGY and CDR2 SVAAGI. The CDR3 covers 14 residues. CDR3 loop: CAKSWSGSPYEQYF. The DNA of the CDR3 is TGTGCCAAAAGTTGGAGCGGAAGCCCCTACGAGCAGTACTTC.

This clone showed up many times. CDR3 in DNA: TGTGCCAGTAGTATAGCCTTTGGGACTACGGCCTACGAGCAGTACTTC. Encoded protein: CASSIAFGTTAYEQYF. The chain couples TRBV19 to TRBJ2-7; TRBD2 agrees at 7 bases. The CDR3 runs to 16 residues. In germline, CDR1 is LNHDA, CDR2 SQIVND (reference sequence). Germline trimming cut 1 base from V and 2 bases from J; bases unmatched to any gene: 8.

At least ten counts were recorded for this clone. The chain couples TRBV2 to TRBJ1-1; 9 nucleotides line up with TRBD1. V shed 0 bases, J shed 8 bases, and the junction held 7 bases outside the gene matches. This CDR3 has 15 amino acids. CDR1 and CDR2 from the germline V gene are SNHLY and FYNNEI. CDR3 nucleotide sequence: TGTGCCAGCAGTGAAGCCCCGCCCGGGACAGGGGAAGCTTTCTTT. Translated: CASSEAPPGTGEAFF.

The CDR3 nucleotides are TGTGCCAGCAGTTTCGGCGGGAGGATCTACGAGCAGTACTTC. Translated, it gives CASSFGGRIYEQYF. The chain recombines TRBV12-3 or TRBV12-4 with TRBJ2-7, with TRBD2 identical over 8 bases. There are 14 residues in the CDR3. V lost 3 bases to trimming and J lost 3 bases; unmatched junction nucleotides: 4.

This clone was recorded many times. V usage is TRBV6-1 and J usage is TRBJ1-1; the D is unclear. The CDR3 has 14 amino acids. The germline V gene encodes CDR1 MNHNS and CDR2 SASEGT. The V end lost 6 bases, the J end lost 1 base, and 12 bases lay between the germline ends. The CDR3: CASRPPPGNTEAFF. The CDR3 DNA follows: TGTGCCAGCAGACCTCCCCCAGGGAACACTGAAGCTTTCTTT.

This clone showed up many times. V gene TRBV28 combines with J gene TRBJ1-1; 7 bases line up with TRBD1. CDR3 size: 16 residues. J was trimmed by 0 bases and V by 8 bases; bases with no gene match: 12. The germline V gene has CDR1 MDHEN and CDR2 SYDVKM. CDR3 residues: CASVQQGIKVNTEAFF. Written as DNA, the CDR3 is TGTGCCAGCGTACAACAGGGGATTAAAGTGAACACTGAAGCTTTCTTT.

This clone showed up many times. The CDR3 DNA follows: TGTGCCAGCAGCCGCGGACTAGCGGCCCTCTCGGATACGCAGTATTTT. Amino acids: CASSRGLAALSDTQYF. The chain uses TRBV27 and TRBJ2-3; 10 nucleotides align to TRBD2. Germline CDR1 reads MNHEY; CDR2 reads SMNVEV (reference sequence). The J segment lost 6 bases and the V segment lost 6 bases, leaving 12 bases of the junction unmatched. The CDR3 spans 16 residues.

This clone was detected many times. This rearrangement joins TRBV28 to TRBJ1-2, with a possible D match to TRBD1 (5 bases). Per the germline V gene, CDR1 is MDHEN and CDR2 is SYDVKM. This CDR3 comprises 14 residues. V shed 6 bases and J shed 0 bases, with 11 bases lying between them. The CDR3: CASRLMGANYGYTF. CDR3 DNA: TGTGCCAGCAGATTAATGGGGGCTAACTATGGCTACACCTTC.

This clone was recorded a few times. This chain links TRBV12-3 or TRBV12-4 with TRBJ2-7; D not resolved. There are 11 residues in the CDR3. Between the trimmed V and J ends, which lost 6 bases and 3 bases, there was a span of 6 bases. In DNA form, the CDR3 reads TGTGCCAGCAGCAAATACTACGAGCAGTACTTC. The encoded protein is CASSKYYEQYF.

Many counts were recorded for this clone. This rearrangement joins TRBV5-1 to TRBJ1-2; no definite D call. The germline V and J ends were trimmed by 2 bases and 0 bases, with 5 bases remaining between them. The germline CDR1 and CDR2 sequences are SGHRS and YFSETQ. CDR3 size: 13 residues. CDR3 sequence (DNA): TGCGCCAGCAGCTTTTCTTCTAACTATGGCTACACCTTC. As protein: CASSFSSNYGYTF.

This clone appeared many times. This CDR3 reads CSASRTTGETQYF. The DNA for the CDR3 is TGCAGTGCTAGTAGGACAACGGGAGAGACCCAGTACTTC. V gene TRBV20-1 combines with J gene TRBJ2-5; the D gene is possibly TRBD1 (5 bases). Per germline, CDR1 DFQATT and CDR2 SNEGSKA (reference sequence). V was clipped by 3 bases and J by 4 bases, with 12 bases between them. The CDR3 consists of 13 residues.

For the CDR3, the DNA is TGTGCCAGCAGTCGCCAGTTAGACGGGAAAGAGACCCAGTACTTC. Translation gives CASSRQLDGKETQYF. The chain links TRBV5-6 to TRBJ2-5; D may be TRBD2 (5 bases). Deletions cut 5 bases from V and 3 bases from J, with 17 bases between. This CDR3 region has 15 residues. Germline CDR1 reads SGHDT; CDR2 reads YYEEEE.

This clone showed up many times. The gene calls are TRBV6-1 and TRBJ1-1; the match to TRBD1 covers 9 bases. This CDR3 region has 15 residues. Germline assignment: CDR1 MNHNS and CDR2 SASEGT. Germline trimming cut 6 bases from V and 4 bases from J; bases unmatched to any gene: 9. CDR3 bases: TGTGCCAGCAGGAAACAGGGGGCGGGGAGCACTGAAGCTTTCTTT. This translates into CASRKQGAGSTEAFF.

This clone was seen at least ten times. The V call is TRBV6-1, the J call TRBJ1-2, with TRBD1 as a possible D gene (5 bases). Trimming cost V 2 bases and J 4 bases, with 17 bases left between them. CDR1 MNHNS and CDR2 SASEGT come from the germline V gene. This CDR3 spans 16 amino acids. CDR3 nucleotides: TGTGCCAGCAGTGAACACGGGGGAGGCGGGAGCTATGGCTACACCTTC. This translates into CASSEHGGGGSYGYTF.

This clone was seen just once. This chain links TRBV14 with TRBJ2-2, with 9 nucleotides matching TRBD2. Germline values: CDR1 SGHDN, CDR2 FVKESK. This CDR3 has 17 residues. The trim removed 6 bases at V and 6 bases at J, leaving 14 bases unmatched. CDR3 residues: CASSPAGLAGSPGELFF. The DNA of the CDR3 is TGTGCCAGCAGTCCCGCGGGCCTAGCGGGGTCCCCCGGGGAGCTGTTTTTT.

This chain connects TRBV3-1 to TRBJ1-5; D might be TRBD1 (6 bases). Germline V gives CDR1 LGHDT, CDR2 YNNKEL (reference sequence). Trimming pared 4 bases from V and 4 bases from J, leaving 8 bases between. The CDR3 extends over 13 amino acids. The CDR3 DNA reads as TGTGCCAGCAGCCCCACAGGGAATCAGCCCCAGCATTTT. It yields the protein CASSPTGNQPQHF.

The table lists this clone with many counts. The V gene is TRBV4-3, the J gene TRBJ2-5, with TRBD2 as a possible D gene (5 bases). The CDR3 contains 14 residues. V was trimmed by 3 bases and J by 0 bases, leaving 8 bases between them. Per the germline V gene, CDR1 is LGHNA and CDR2 is YSLEER. Here the CDR3 reads CASSQRVHQETQYF. CDR3 nucleotide sequence: TGCGCCAGCAGCCAGCGGGTCCACCAAGAGACCCAGTACTTC.

This clone has ten or more counts. The chain links TRBV7-2 to TRBJ2-5; D uncertain. This CDR3 is built from 12 residues. Germline V gene lookup returns CDR1 SGHTA and CDR2 FQGNSA. The germline V and J ends were trimmed by 5 bases and 4 bases, with 8 bases remaining between them. This CDR3 is CASSGRRETQYF. CDR3 sequence (DNA): TGTGCCAGCAGCGGAAGGAGAGAGACCCAGTACTTC.

The CDR3 DNA reads TGTGCCAGCAGTCCCGGGGAGAGCTCACCCCTCCACTTT. This codes for CASSPGESSPLHF. The V gene is TRBV6-2 or TRBV6-3, the J gene TRBJ1-6; D is undetermined. This CDR3 has 13 amino acids. CDR1 is MNHEY and CDR2 is SVGEGT in the germline V gene. The V and J ends lost 5 bases and 10 bases respectively, with 12 bases between them.

Ten or more counts support this clone. The rearrangement links TRBV28 to TRBJ2-1; TRBD2 is a possible D gene (6 bases). The germline V gene has CDR1 MDHEN and CDR2 SYDVKM. The CDR3 spans 16 residues. V shed 5 bases and J shed 3 bases, with 17 bases lying between them. The CDR3 DNA is TGTGCCAGCAGTAGCCGGGCTAGCGCCCTCTACAATGAGCAGTTCTTC. Translation gives CASSSRASALYNEQFF.

The chain uses TRBV20-1 and TRBJ2-7; possible D gene TRBD2, 5 bases. V lost 4 bases to trimming and J lost 3 bases, with 7 bases between them. The germline V gene encodes CDR1 DFQATT and CDR2 SNEGSKA (reference sequence). This CDR3 contains 11 residues. CDR3 in DNA: TGCAGTGCTACGGGGAACTACGAGCAGTACTTC. This translates into CSATGNYEQYF.

This clone was seen at least ten times. The rearrangement joins TRBV6-1 to TRBJ1-2; D is ambiguous. Looked up from germline, CDR1 is MNHNS and CDR2 is SASEGT. The CDR3 loop spans 14 amino acids. Trimming stripped 4 bases from V and 4 bases from J, with 13 bases between. For the CDR3, the DNA is TGTGCCAGCAGTGGGCCCAGCGATATCTATGGCTACACCTTC. Protein sequence: CASSGPSDIYGYTF.

This clone was counted at least ten times. This rearrangement joins TRBV4-1 to TRBJ1-5; D gene ambiguous. V lost 1 base, J lost 3 bases, and 4 bases lay in between. Germline values: CDR1 MGHRA, CDR2 YSYEKL. The CDR3 has 13 residues. Here the CDR3 DNA reads TGCGCCAGCAGCCAAGGTGACAATCAGCCCCAGCATTTT. Protein: CASSQGDNQPQHF.

This clone came up many times. The rearrangement joins TRBV6-2 or TRBV6-3 to TRBJ1-4, with TRBD1 matching over 8 bases. This CDR3 spans 15 amino acids. The J segment lost 0 bases and the V segment lost 6 bases, leaving 3 bases of the junction unmatched. Germline CDR1 is MNHEY and CDR2 is SVGEGT. CDR3 in amino acids: CASSLQGATNEKLFF. In DNA form, the CDR3 reads TGTGCCAGCAGCCTACAGGGGGCAACTAATGAAAAACTGTTTTTT.